The sequence of this TCR beta chain was determined in a study of prognosis after radiotherapy for stage I lung cancer. Two-round multiplex PCR amplified TCR beta CDR3 from genomic DNA. Gene-specific TRBV and TRBJ primers were used in PCR round one. Each CDR3 protein gets one entry after TCRdb re-called the multiplex PCR reads with MiXCR. The table records roughly 30,000 distinct CDR3 sequences, over 45% of them present only once. In its sample, this clonotype was seen many times. The CDR3 consists of 15 residues. Germline V lookup: CDR1 SGHKS, CDR2 YYEKEE (reference sequence). V dropped 4 bases and J dropped 3 bases, with 11 bases sitting between them.

The specimen comprised PBMCs, sampled before or after stereotactic body radiation therapy (not recorded which). J is TRBJ2-6 and V is TRBV5-5, with D possibly TRBD2 on 5 matching bases. The sequence came from a donor over 45 with non-small cell lung cancer. The chain's CDR3 is CASSLEGGGANVLTF. The CDR3, as DNA: TGTGCCAGCAGCCTCGAGGGTGGTGGGGCCAACGTCCTGACTTTC.